A single TCR beta chain is shown here with its context. Its cognate antigen has yet to be identified. A roughly 2.4 ml peripheral blood sample was drawn into PAXgene tubes per donor and stored at -80°C. Total RNA was isolated from whole blood with the PAXgene blood miRNA kit on an automated QIAcube, without T cell sorting. Deep TCRalpha and TCRbeta repertoire profiling with unique molecular barcoding was performed on peripheral blood of monozygotic twin pairs concordant or discordant for inflammatory bowel disease. For every twin pair, smoking habits were documented, and each individual was categorised as a current, former or never smoker. From the cysteine through the phenylalanine, the CDR3 covers 15 amino acids. DNA is not recorded here. The germline V gene provides CDR1 SGHTA and CDR2 FQGNSA. The sample is drawn from a study of monozygotic twins with inflammatory bowel disease (dated by TCRdb to between 2018 and 2021). Background for the entire study: The complete study included 28 monozygotic twin pairs: 19 IBD-discordant Danish pairs and nine German pairs, of which four were IBD-concordant and five were IBD-discordant. The search for disease-associated traits relied mainly on comparing, within discordant pairs, IBD patients with their genetically identical healthy co-twins. Each individual had, on average, about 151 000 unique TCRalpha sequences and 181 000 unique TCRbeta sequences available for analysis.

Overall study outcomes, separate from this receptor: Concordant and discordant twins showed no difference in repertoire similarity, possibly because of limited statistical power. Compared with healthy twins, IBD patients had fewer clonotypes in common with other individuals, a difference most pronounced in patients showing signs of disease activity. Differing immunosuppressive treatments among patients may have added background noise and inter-individual variability to the repertoires. TCRbeta repertoire diversity, by inverse Simpson index, was decreased in IBD patients compared with their healthy co-twins. Different T cell subtypes could not be distinguished in the analysis. No single strong signal or clonotype linked to IBD turned up in the results, so the idea that one exists was not supported.

The library relied on 5' RACE. Preparation of each TCR library used approximately 3,500 ng of total RNA. cDNA was synthesized with SMARTScribe reverse transcriptase in eight separate reactions per sample. Unique molecular identifiers containing a 6-nucleotide sample barcode were introduced through template switching during cDNA synthesis. TCRalpha and TCRbeta cDNA was amplified in two nested PCRs of 16 and 9 cycles, and bead purification was carried out after each PCR. Before amplification, the cDNA was treated with uracil DNA-glycosylase and purified using the QIAquick PCR purification kit. In the second PCR, Illumina TruSeq-compatible adapters and sample-specific barcodes were added. TapeStation and Qubit were used to check library quality and concentration, and around 5.3 ng of each library was pooled. Sequencing of the pooled libraries was done on an Illumina HiSeq2500 single-index Rapid Run using custom sequencing primers and 2 x 100 bp reads. The paper's data handling went like this. MiGEC version 1.2.6 was used for UMI-based consensus assembly to correct PCR and sequencing errors. MiXCR version 2.1.1 handled V(D)J alignment, clonotype assembly and CDR3 extraction. Gene usage, clonotype sharing and MAIT/NKT TCR abundance were normalised by analysing the top 1000, 10 000 and 20 000 clonotypes per sample. After downsampling to 27 000 UMIs, diversity was calculated as the inverse Simpson index using the vegan R package. Paired Mann-Whitney U tests were applied to discordant twin pairs, with Benjamini-Hochberg correction for multiple testing. The reads went through TCRdb reprocessing, and each CDR3 protein sequence gets one entry with no DNA. The V and J calls shown here were made by TCRdb, not taken from the authors' results. The table for this sample shows fewer than 150,000 distinct CDR3 sequences. The top ten clones comprise approximately 2.5% of the sample.

The chain is assembled from TRBV7-2 and TRBJ2-7; absent DNA, TCRdb's TRBD2 call cannot be checked. This receptor was identified in a human donor with ulcerative colitis or Crohn's disease, or a healthy co-twin of an affected twin (not recorded which). Sequenced sample: blood. This receptor has the CDR3 CASSLIGPAGYEQYF.